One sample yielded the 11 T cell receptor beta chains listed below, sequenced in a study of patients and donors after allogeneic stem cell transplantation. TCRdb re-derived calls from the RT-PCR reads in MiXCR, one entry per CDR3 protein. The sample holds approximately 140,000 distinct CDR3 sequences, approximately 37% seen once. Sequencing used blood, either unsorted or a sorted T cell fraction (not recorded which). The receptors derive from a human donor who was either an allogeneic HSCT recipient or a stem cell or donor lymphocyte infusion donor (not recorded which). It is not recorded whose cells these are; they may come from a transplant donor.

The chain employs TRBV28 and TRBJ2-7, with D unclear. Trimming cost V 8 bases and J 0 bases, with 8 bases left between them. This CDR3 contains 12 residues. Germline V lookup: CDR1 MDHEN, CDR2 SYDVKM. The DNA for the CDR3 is TGTGCCAGCGAGTCGTTCTCCTACGAGCAGTACTTC. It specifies CASESFSYEQYF.

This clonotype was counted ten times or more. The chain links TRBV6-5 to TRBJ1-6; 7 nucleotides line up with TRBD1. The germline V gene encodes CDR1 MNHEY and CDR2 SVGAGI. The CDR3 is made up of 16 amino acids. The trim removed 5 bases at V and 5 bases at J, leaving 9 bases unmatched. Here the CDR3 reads CASSLRGLGNNSPLHF. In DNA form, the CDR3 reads TGTGCCAGCAGTCTGAGGGGGCTTGGAAATAATTCACCCCTCCACTTT.

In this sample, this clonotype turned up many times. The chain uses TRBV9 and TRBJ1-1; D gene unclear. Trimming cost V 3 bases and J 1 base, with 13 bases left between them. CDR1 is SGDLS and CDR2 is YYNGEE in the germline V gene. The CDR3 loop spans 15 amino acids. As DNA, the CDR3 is TGTGCCAGCAGCGACCCTCGGGCAGCGAACACTGAAGCTTTCTTT. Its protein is CASSDPRAANTEAFF.

CDR3 region: CASSLEQGRYEKLFF. CDR3 bases: TGTGCCAGCAGCTTAGAACAGGGGAGATATGAAAAACTGTTTTTT. The chain combines TRBV11-2 with TRBJ1-4, with 7 nucleotides matching TRBD1. The germline gives CDR1 SGHAT, CDR2 FQNNGV. V lost 0 bases to trimming and J lost 6 bases; unmatched junction nucleotides: 4. This CDR3 region has 15 residues.

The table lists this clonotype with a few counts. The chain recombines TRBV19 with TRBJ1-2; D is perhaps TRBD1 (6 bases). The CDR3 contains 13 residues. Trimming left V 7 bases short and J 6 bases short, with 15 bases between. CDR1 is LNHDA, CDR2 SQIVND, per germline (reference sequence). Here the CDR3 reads CASTRQGQNGYTF. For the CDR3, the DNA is TGTGCCAGTACAAGGCAGGGGCAAAATGGCTACACCTTC.

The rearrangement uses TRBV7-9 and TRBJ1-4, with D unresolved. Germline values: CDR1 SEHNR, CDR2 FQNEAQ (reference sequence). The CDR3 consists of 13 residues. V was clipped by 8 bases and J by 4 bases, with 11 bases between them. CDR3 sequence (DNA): TGTGCCAGCGCGCGGACGGGTAATGAAAAACTGTTTTTT. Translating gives CASARTGNEKLFF. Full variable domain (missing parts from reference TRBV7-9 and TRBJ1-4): DTGVSQNPRHKITKRGQNVTFRCDPISEHNRLYWYRQTLGQGPEFLTYFQNEAQLEKSRLLSDRFSAERPKGSFSTLEIQRTEQGDSAMYLCASARTGNEKLFFGSGTQLSVL.

The CDR3 spells CSARQGADSPLHF. Here the CDR3 DNA reads TGCAGTGCTAGGCAGGGGGCGGATTCACCCCTCCACTTT. The chain has TRBV20-1 and TRBJ1-6; 8 bases map to TRBD1. CDR1 and CDR2 (germline): DFQATT, SNEGSKA (reference sequence). J gave up 8 bases and V 3 bases, and 3 bases lay outside the gene matches. The CDR3 covers 13 residues.

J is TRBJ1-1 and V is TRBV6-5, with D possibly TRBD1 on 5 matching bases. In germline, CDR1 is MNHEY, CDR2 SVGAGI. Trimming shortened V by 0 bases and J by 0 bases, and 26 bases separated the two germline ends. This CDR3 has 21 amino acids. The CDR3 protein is CASSYSMRGLPRPLVNTEAFF. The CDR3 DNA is TGTGCCAGCAGTTACTCGATGAGGGGTCTCCCTAGACCCTTAGTGAACACTGAAGCTTTCTTT.

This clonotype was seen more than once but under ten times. The CDR3 is CASSPTRDTQYF. The CDR3 DNA follows: TGTGCCAGCAGCCCGACTAGAGATACGCAGTATTTT. The V and J genes are TRBV7-2 and TRBJ2-3; D may be TRBD2 (6 bases). The CDR3 runs to 12 residues. V was pared by 5 bases and J by 5 bases, with 8 bases between. CDR1 is SGHTA, CDR2 FQGNSA, per germline. Full variable domain (outside the CDR3, taken from reference TRBV7-2 and TRBJ2-3): GAGVSQSPSNKVTEKGKDVELRCDPISGHTALYWYRQSLGQGLEFLIYFQGNSAPDKSGLPSDRFSAERTGGSVSTLTIQRTQQEDSAVYLCASSPTRDTQYFGPGTRLTVL.

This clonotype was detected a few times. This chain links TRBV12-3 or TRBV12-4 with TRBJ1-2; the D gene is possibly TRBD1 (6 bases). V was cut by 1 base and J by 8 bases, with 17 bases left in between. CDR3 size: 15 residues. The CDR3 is CASSLDRWGAGGYTF. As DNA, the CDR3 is TGTGCCAGCAGTTTAGATAGGTGGGGGGCTGGGGGCTACACCTTC.

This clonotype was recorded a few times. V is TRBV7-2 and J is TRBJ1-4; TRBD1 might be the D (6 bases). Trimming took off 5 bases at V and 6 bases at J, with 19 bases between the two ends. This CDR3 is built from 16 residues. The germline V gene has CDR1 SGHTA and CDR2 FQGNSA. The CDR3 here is CASSRLGGGGDEKLFF. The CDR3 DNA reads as TGTGCCAGCAGCCGCCTAGGGGGAGGTGGAGATGAAAAACTGTTTTTT.